Here is one T cell receptor beta chain with its context. Distinct nucleotide sequences in the sample also encode this CDR3. Trimming removed 0 bases from V and 4 bases from J, with 13 bases in between. Germline V gene lookup returns CDR1 MNHEY and CDR2 SVGAGI. The CDR3 has 16 amino acids. Generated by immunoSEQ multiplex PCR, the TCRdb table keeps only in-frame clones and is missing some. The table records roughly 120,000 clones, around 79% of them present only once. The sample belongs to a study of blood T cell repertoires in COVID-19. Sequencing input: peripheral blood. The receptor's source is a man in his fifties or sixties with acute or convalescent COVID-19. This chain uses TRBV6-5 with TRBJ1-3; D is unresolved. The CDR3 reads CASSYSISGSGNTIYF. CDR3 nucleotide sequence: TGTGCCAGCAGTTACTCGATTTCGGGGTCCGGAAACACCATATATTTT.